This TCR beta chain was recovered during a study of blood T cell repertoires in COVID-19. Whole-study context: Sites across the United States, Italy and Spain contributed samples from acute and convalescent COVID-19. Sources were T cells, B-cell-depleted T cells, or PBMCs; the material itself was cDNA or gDNA.

The sample holds one count of this clone. The germline CDR1 and CDR2 sequences are SGHNT and YENEEA. V was pared by 5 bases and J by 1 base, with 14 bases between. The CDR3 is 16 residues long. Source study methods: Estimation of nucleated cell counts was performed using reference gene primer amplification. The method was immunoSEQ multiplex PCR; TCRdb's version includes in-frame clones alone and lacks a portion of them. V, J and clone size reflect that table, while D and trimming were determined from the DNA. The sample consists of fewer than 500,000 clones, approximately 90% of them appearing once. Sequencing input: peripheral blood. The chain recombines TRBV11-3 with TRBJ2-2, with TRBD1 as a possible D gene (5 bases). The sequence was obtained from a woman younger than 45 with acute or convalescent COVID-19. The CDR3 here is CASSKGVPWNTGELFF. DNA for the CDR3: TGTGCCAGCAGCAAAGGGGTCCCATGGAACACCGGGGAGCTGTTTTTT.